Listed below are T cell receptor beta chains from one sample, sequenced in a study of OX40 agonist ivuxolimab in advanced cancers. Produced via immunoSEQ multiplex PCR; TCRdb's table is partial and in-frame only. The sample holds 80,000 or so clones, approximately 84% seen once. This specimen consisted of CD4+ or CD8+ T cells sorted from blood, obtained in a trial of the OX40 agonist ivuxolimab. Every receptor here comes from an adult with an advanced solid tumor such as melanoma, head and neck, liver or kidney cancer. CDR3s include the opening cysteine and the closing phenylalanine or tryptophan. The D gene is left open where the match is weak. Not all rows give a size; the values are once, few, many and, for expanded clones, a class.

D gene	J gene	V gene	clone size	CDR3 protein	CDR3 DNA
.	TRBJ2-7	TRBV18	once	CASSQATGHNPYEQYF	TGTGCCAGCTCACAAGCGACGGGACATAATCCCTACGAGCAGTACTTC
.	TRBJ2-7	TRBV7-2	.	CASSLLLESSYEQYF	TGTGCCAGCAGCTTATTACTTGAAAGCTCCTACGAGCAGTACTTC
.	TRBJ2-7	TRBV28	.	CASSFIGTSTEQYF	TGTGCCAGCAGTTTTATCGGGACCTCTACCGAGCAGTACTTC
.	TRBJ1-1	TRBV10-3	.	CAISPGVRGNTEAFF	TGTGCCATCAGTCCGGGGGTCCGAGGGAACACTGAAGCTTTCTTT
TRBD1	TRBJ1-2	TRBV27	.	CASSLGASGQGAGPYGYTF	TGTGCCAGCAGTTTAGGGGCTTCGGGACAGGGGGCAGGTCCCTATGGCTACACCTTC
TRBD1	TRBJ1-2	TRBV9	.	CASSVDSGQVANYGYTF	TGTGCCAGCAGCGTCGATTCAGGACAGGTTGCTAACTATGGCTACACCTTC
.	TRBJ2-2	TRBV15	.	CATSRVWTANTGELFF	TGTGCCACCAGCAGAGTTTGGACGGCGAACACCGGGGAGCTGTTTTTT
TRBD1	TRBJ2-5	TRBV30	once	CAWSGAGQEETQYF	TGTGCCTGGAGTGGGGCGGGACAGGAAGAGACCCAGTACTTC
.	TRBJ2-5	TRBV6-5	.	CASSYGGGETQYF	TGTGCCAGCAGTTACGGGGGCGGGGAGACCCAGTACTTC
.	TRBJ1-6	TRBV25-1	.	CASRAHNSPLHF	TGTGCCAGCAGGGCTCATAATTCACCCCTCCACTTT
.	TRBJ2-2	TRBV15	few	CATSRDQRAGELFF	TGTGCCACCAGCAGAGATCAAAGGGCCGGGGAGCTGTTTTTT
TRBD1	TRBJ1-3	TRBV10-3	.	CAISPTGDSGNTIYF	TGTGCCATCAGTCCGACAGGGGACTCTGGAAACACCATATATTTT
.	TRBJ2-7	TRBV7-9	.	CASSPEAAGPYEQYF	TGTGCCAGCAGCCCCGAGGCCGCAGGGCCATACGAGCAGTACTTC
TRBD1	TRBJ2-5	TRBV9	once	CASSAGTAGIQETQYF	TGTGCCAGCAGCGCCGGGACAGCAGGAATCCAAGAGACCCAGTACTTC
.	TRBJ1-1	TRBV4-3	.	CASRGQPNTEAFF	TGCGCCAGCAGGGGGCAGCCGAACACTGAAGCTTTCTTT